These T cell receptor beta chains were read from a single sample in a study of shared clonotypes between healthy human individuals. The repertoire was sequenced with immunoSEQ multiplex PCR; TCRdb's copy has only in-frame clones and lacks some. The data contain 2 million to 2.5 million clones, 85% to 95% of them seen just once; the ten biggest clones take up about 0.41%. The source material was naive CD4+ T cells from PBMCs. The source of these receptors is a man between 18 and 29 years old in good health. Some clones in this sample may be carry-over from other donors' samples. The CDR3 runs from the conserved cysteine through the conserved F or W. Fields, in order: J gene, CDR3 length, V gene, D gene, clone size, CDR3 DNA, CDR3 protein. A D gene is named only where the DNA matches it firmly. Not every row has a clone size; where given, it reads once, few, many or a size class.

TRBJ2-7,13,TRBV29-1,TRBD1,-,TGCAGCGTTGTTACAGGGGGCGCTTCAGGGCAGTACTTC,CSVVTGGASGQYF
TRBJ2-5,15,TRBV28,-,-,TGTGCCAGCAGTCCCGGAGGGGGACAAAAAGAGACCCAGTACTTC,CASSPGGGQKETQYF
TRBJ2-6,16,TRBV5-5,-,-,TGTGCCAGCATCCTGGGACCGCCGCCCGGGGCCAACGTCCTGACTTTC,CASILGPPPGANVLTF
TRBJ2-1,15,TRBV5-1,TRBD2,-,TGCGCCAGCAGCTTGGCTAGCGGGTTTTACAATGAGCAGTTCTTC,CASSLASGFYNEQFF
TRBJ1-1,12,TRBV28,-,-,TGTGCCAGCAGTCCTCAGGGCACTGAAGCTTTCTTT,CASSPQGTEAFF
TRBJ2-1,14,TRBV5-1,-,-,TGCGCCAGCAGCCCCGTTAGAGGATACAATGAGCAGTTCTTC,CASSPVRGYNEQFF
TRBJ2-7,16,TRBV23-1,TRBD2,-,TGCGCCAGCAGTCACCCTACAAGCGGGAGGACAAACGAGCAGTACTTC,CASSHPTSGRTNEQYF
TRBJ2-3,14,TRBV10-3,-,-,TGTGCCACCACGCCCGGCCGGGCGGCAGATACGCAGTATTTT,CATTPGRAADTQYF
TRBJ1-1,18,TRBV25-1,TRBD1,once,TGTGCCAGCAGTCCCCAACCGGGACAGGGAATAAGAGACACTGAAGCTTTCTTT,CASSPQPGQGIRDTEAFF
TRBJ1-3,14,TRBV12-5,-,-,TGTGCTAGTGGTTTGAAGTGGACTGGAAACACCATATATTTT,CASGLKWTGNTIYF
TRBJ2-1,15,TRBV6-6,TRBD1,-,TGTGCCAGCAGTCTTATGAGACAGGGGTGGGATGAGCAGTTCTTC,CASSLMRQGWDEQFF
TRBJ2-1,14,TRBV29-1,-,-,TGCAGCGGGGGAGTGAGGGGCGCCTACAATGAGCAGTTCTTC,CSGGVRGAYNEQFF
TRBJ2-7,14,TRBV5-4,-,-,TGTGCCAGCAGCTTAGACAGCCAATCCTACGAGCAGTACTTC,CASSLDSQSYEQYF
TRBJ2-2,16,TRBV11-3,TRBD1,-,TGTGCCAGCAGCTCGGGACAGGGGGCGACCACCGGGGAGCTGTTTTTT,CASSSGQGATTGELFF
TRBJ2-5,12,TRBV11-2,-,-,TGTGCCAGCAGCTTCCCGAGGAAGACCCAGTACTTC,CASSFPRKTQYF
TRBJ1-2,13,TRBV19,TRBD1,-,TGTGCCAGTTCCCCACAGGGGGCGCGTGGCTACACCTTC,CASSPQGARGYTF
TRBJ2-1,13,TRBV6-4,-,once,TGTGCCAGCAGTGTGGAGAGGATGGGAGAGCAGTTCTTC,CASSVERMGEQFF
TRBJ1-2,14,TRBV5-4,-,-,TGTGCCAGCAGCTTGGATGTTGGGGTCAGAGGCTACACCTTC,CASSLDVGVRGYTF
TRBJ2-7,13,TRBV6-6,-,-,TGTGCCAGCACCCGATGGGCCAGCGACGAGCAGTACTTC,CASTRWASDEQYF
TRBJ2-1,15,TRBV7-9,-,-,TGTGCCAGCAGCCCGGGGCCCACGGCCTACAATGAGCAGTTCTTC,CASSPGPTAYNEQFF
TRBJ2-2,14,TRBV5-1,-,-,TGCGCCAGCAGCCCCTGGGCTGGCAGCGGGGAGCTGTTTTTT,CASSPWAGSGELFF
TRBJ2-3,16,TRBV4-1,-,-,TGCGCCAGCAGCCAACGTTCCGGGAGTAGCACAGATACGCAGTATTTT,CASSQRSGSSTDTQYF
TRBJ2-6,14,TRBV7-7,-,-,TGTGCCAGCAGCGCCACTTCTGGGGCCAACGTCCTGACTTTC,CASSATSGANVLTF
TRBJ2-7,11,TRBV29-1,-,-,TGCAGCGTTGGGGACGGCTACGAGCAGTACTTC,CSVGDGYEQYF
TRBJ2-7,15,TRBV27,-,-,TGTGCCAGCAGGGCCCGTGGGGCGTTCTCCTACGAGCAGTACTTC,CASRARGAFSYEQYF
TRBJ2-7,16,TRBV10-3,-,-,TGTGCCATCAGTGATGATGGGCAGGGCCGAACCTACGAGCAGTACTTC,CAISDDGQGRTYEQYF
TRBJ2-7,15,TRBV6-1,-,-,TGTGCCAGCAGTGAAGGATCGGGAGAGCTGTACGAGCAGTACTTC,CASSEGSGELYEQYF
TRBJ1-1,13,TRBV25-1,-,-,TGTGCCAGCAGGCGGGGGCAGGGCACTGAAGCTTTCTTT,CASRRGQGTEAFF
TRBJ1-5,16,TRBV19,-,-,TGTGCCAGTAGTATTGATTCAGCCCCGGGCAATCAGCCCCAGCATTTT,CASSIDSAPGNQPQHF
TRBJ2-2,15,TRBV5-1,TRBD2,once,TGCGCCAGCAGCGACAGGACTAGCGGGGCCGGGGAGCTGTTTTTT,CASSDRTSGAGELFF
TRBJ1-2,14,TRBV6-6,-,-,TGTGCCAGCAGTTACTCGGGATCAGGGGACGGCTACACCTTC,CASSYSGSGDGYTF
TRBJ2-1,16,TRBV6-5,-,-,TGTGCCAGCAGTTCAGGGGCCGGGAGGAATGGAAATGAGCAGTTCTTC,CASSSGAGRNGNEQFF
TRBJ1-3,15,TRBV25-1,TRBD1,once,TGTGCCAGCAGTGAAGACAGGGGCTCTGGAAACACCATATATTTT,CASSEDRGSGNTIYF
TRBJ1-6,16,TRBV6-4,-,-,TGTGCCAGCAGTGACTCGTCAGCAACCTATAATTCACCCCTCCACTTT,CASSDSSATYNSPLHF
TRBJ1-5,16,TRBV30,-,-,TGTGCCTGGAGTGCCCGCCGGGGCAGGGCCAATCAGCCCCAGCATTTT,CAWSARRGRANQPQHF
TRBJ2-2,12,TRBV28,-,-,TGTGCCAGCAGTTCCGGCCCGGAGGAGCTGTTTTTT,CASSSGPEELFF
TRBJ2-4,16,TRBV19,-,-,TGTGCCAGTAGTATCTCGGGTCAAACGACCAAAAACATTCAGTACTTC,CASSISGQTTKNIQYF
TRBJ2-1,12,TRBV30,-,-,TGTGCCTGGGGGTTCACTTACAATGAGCAGTTCTTC,CAWGFTYNEQFF
TRBJ1-2,13,TRBV5-4,TRBD1,-,TGTGCCAGCAGCATACAGGGGGCGCCCGGCTACACCTTC,CASSIQGAPGYTF
TRBJ1-1,15,TRBV5-1,TRBD1,-,TGCGCCAGCAGCTTTGCCGGGACAGGGACCACTGAAGCTTTCTTT,CASSFAGTGTTEAFF
TRBJ2-3,13,TRBV7-3,TRBD2,once,TGTGCCAGCAGCTCTAGCGGCCCAGATACGCAGTATTTT,CASSSSGPDTQYF
TRBJ1-2,13,TRBV19,-,few,TGTGCCAGTAGGGAGACTGGGAACTATGGCTACACCTTC,CASRETGNYGYTF
TRBJ1-4,14,TRBV19,-,-,TGTGCCAGTAGTGCGAGGCCCGGTGGCGAAAAACTGTTTTTT,CASSARPGGEKLFF
TRBJ2-7,14,TRBV10-1,-,-,TGCGCCAGCAGTGACCCCTCCCCCCCCTACGAGCAGTACTTC,CASSDPSPPYEQYF
TRBJ2-1,18,TRBV10-3,TRBD2,-,TGTGCCATCAGGGACTCCTTTGTTACGGGAGGGGAGACGGATGAGCAGTTCTTC,CAIRDSFVTGGETDEQFF
TRBJ1-6,9,TRBV20-1,-,-,TGCAGTGCTAGTTCACCCCTCCACTTT,CSASSPLHF
TRBJ2-7,14,TRBV11-2,-,-,TGTGCCAGCAGCTTAGCGACCGGGACCTACGAGCAGTACTTC,CASSLATGTYEQYF
TRBJ2-7,14,TRBV18,-,-,TGTGCCAGCTCAAACCGGGACGGAAAGTACGAGCAGTACTTC,CASSNRDGKYEQYF
TRBJ2-5,13,TRBV9,-,once,TGTGCCAGCAGCGTAGATTGGACCGAGACCCAGTACTTC,CASSVDWTETQYF
TRBJ2-2,17,TRBV2,TRBD2,once,TGTGCCAGCAGTCTTACTAGCGGGAGGTCGCTTTGGAGGGAGCTGTTTTTT,CASSLTSGRSLWRELFF
TRBJ2-3,16,TRBV7-9,-,-,TGTGCCAGCAGCTGGGTGGCGAGTTGGACCACAGATACGCAGTATTTT,CASSWVASWTTDTQYF
TRBJ1-5,16,TRBV5-8,-,-,TGTGCCAGCAGCTTGAAGGACACTTATAGCAATCAGCCCCAGCATTTT,CASSLKDTYSNQPQHF
TRBJ1-5,15,TRBV4-1,TRBD1,-,TGCGCCAGCAGCCAAGAGGGACAGGCTGATCAGCCCCAGCATTTT,CASSQEGQADQPQHF